This TCR beta chain was sequenced during a study of blood T cell repertoires in COVID-19. Looking at the study overall: Sites in the United States, Italy and Spain provided acute and convalescent COVID-19 samples.

The ends were cut back, 6 bases at V and 7 bases at J, with 13 bases in the middle. CDR1 and CDR2 (germline): SGHTA, FQGNSA. The CDR3 sequence is 14 residues long. TCRdb's copy holds only in-frame clones and misses some; the assay was immunoSEQ multiplex PCR. The sample shows about 160,000 clones, approximately 95% of them seen only once. The clonotype comes from a woman between 45 and 60 years old with acute or convalescent COVID-19. Sequencing used peripheral blood. This chain joins TRBV7-2 and TRBJ1-6; a weak D match, TRBD1 (5 bases). CDR3 region: CASRQDGSNSPLHF. The CDR3 DNA is TGTGCCAGCAGACAGGACGGAAGCAATTCACCCCTCCACTTT.